This TCR beta chain was sequenced in a study of a mutant IDH1 vaccine in newly diagnosed glioma (dated by TCRdb to the early 2020s). About the study as a whole: Patients were given eight vaccinations, in weeks 1, 3, 5, 7, 11, 15, 19 and 23, which matched visits V03 through V10. In the chemotherapy-containing groups, vaccination started alongside temozolomide cycles, whereas in patients who had radiotherapy alone it started 4-6 weeks after radiotherapy. Of the approximately 32 treated patients, approximately 62% were male and about 40% were female, and the mean age was 40.4 years. Prior to enrollment, patients had been given standard therapy consisting of radiotherapy alone, temozolomide alone, or radiochemotherapy with temozolomide, with the combination given to most patients. Peripheral blood was collected at six visits: V03 (baseline), V05, V07, V10, V12 and V13. For exploratory analyses, roughly 25 treated patients had longitudinal TCRB deep sequencing done wherever samples were available. What the research found in general, with its limitations: No apparent relationship was observed between pseudoprogression and alterations in the top peripheral T cell clonotypes detected by TCRB sequencing. Vaccine-induced immune responses across multiple MHC alleles were detected in approximately 93% of patients. PBMC samples for TCRB deep sequencing were selected based on availability. According to the authors, sample limitations meant that analyses of patient blood samples could not be reproduced.

As regards this clone: No cognate antigen has been identified for it. Per-nucleotide qualities are absent, and no much larger clonotype sits a single base away.

The label giving this sample's time point can be read as: week 23, last vaccination. A 20-mer mutant IDH1 peptide at 300 micrograms in Montanide made up each vaccine dose, which was injected subcutaneously together with topical imiquimod. Newly diagnosed WHO grade 3 or 4 IDH1-mutant astrocytomas showing loss of nuclear ATRX were present in the donors. The samples were drawn from NOA16, a multicentre, single-arm, open-label phase I trial in Germany that tested a mutant IDH1 peptide vaccine in humans for the first time. Genomic DNA for TCRB sequencing was isolated from EDTA blood with the DNeasy Blood and Tissue Kit. The method behind the library was the immunoSEQ multiplex PCR assay. Rearranged TCR beta chain sequences were amplified using the hsTCRB Kit according to the manufacturer's protocol. An Illumina MiSeq was used to sequence the TCRB libraries. On the study's bioinformatics: The proprietary platform of the kit vendor was used for demultiplexing, trimming and gene mapping. Imported from immuneACCESS, the table was reduced by TCRdb to in-frame sequences with V and J called. These copies leave out some clones; in studies compared against another copy, an unresolved V gene accounts for under half, and the cause of the remainder is not known. The DNA gave D and trimming, while V, J and clone size come from that table. This sample lists 20,000 to 25,000 clones; around 80% were detected once. About 13% of the sample is in the top ten clones.

Including the terminal cysteine and phenylalanine, the CDR3 comprises 14 residues. This entry keeps only the CDR3 DNA: 42 bases, framed from base 1. V and J lose 0 bases and 9 bases, and a span of 12 bases separates them. Taken from the germline V gene, the CDR1 and CDR2 loops are SNHLY and FYNNEI. This receptor was obtained from a man aged 30 to 45 with glioma. The chain is assembled from TRBV2 and TRBJ2-1; the D gene cannot be named for sure. The sample was PBMCs, taken from a glioma patient whose treatment included an IDH1 peptide vaccine. The base sequence is TGTGCCAGCAGTGAAGCATCTTCCTACGGTGAGCAGTTCTTC. Its protein reads: CASSEASSYGEQFF.